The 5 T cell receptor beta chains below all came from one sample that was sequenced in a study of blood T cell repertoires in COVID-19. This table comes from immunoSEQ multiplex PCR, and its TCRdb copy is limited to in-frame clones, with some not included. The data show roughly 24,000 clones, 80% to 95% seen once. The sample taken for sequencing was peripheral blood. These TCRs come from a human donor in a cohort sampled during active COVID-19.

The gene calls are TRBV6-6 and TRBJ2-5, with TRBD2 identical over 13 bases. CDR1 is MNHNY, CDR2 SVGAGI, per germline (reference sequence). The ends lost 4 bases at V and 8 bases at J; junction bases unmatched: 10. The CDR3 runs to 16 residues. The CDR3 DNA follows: TGTGCCAGCAGTTCCCCGGGACTAGCGGGGCCCCAAACCCAGTACTTC. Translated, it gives CASSSPGLAGPQTQYF.

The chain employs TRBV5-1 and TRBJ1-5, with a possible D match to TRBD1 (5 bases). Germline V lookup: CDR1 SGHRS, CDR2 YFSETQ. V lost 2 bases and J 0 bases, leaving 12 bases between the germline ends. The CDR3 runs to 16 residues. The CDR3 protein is CASSLSGRNSNQPQHF. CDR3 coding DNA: TGCGCCAGCAGCTTATCAGGGCGAAATAGCAATCAGCCCCAGCATTTT.

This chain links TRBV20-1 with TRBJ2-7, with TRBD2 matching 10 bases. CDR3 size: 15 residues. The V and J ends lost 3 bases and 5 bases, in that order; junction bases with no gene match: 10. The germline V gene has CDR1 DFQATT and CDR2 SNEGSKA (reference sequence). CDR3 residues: CSASQITSGNDEQYF. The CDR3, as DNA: TGCAGTGCTAGTCAGATTACTAGCGGGAACGACGAGCAGTACTTC.

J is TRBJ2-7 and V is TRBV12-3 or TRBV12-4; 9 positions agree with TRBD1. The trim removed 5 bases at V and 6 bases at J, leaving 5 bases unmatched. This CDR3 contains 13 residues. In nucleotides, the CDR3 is TGTGCCAGCAGTATTGGGACAGGGCCCGAGCAGTACTTC. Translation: CASSIGTGPEQYF.

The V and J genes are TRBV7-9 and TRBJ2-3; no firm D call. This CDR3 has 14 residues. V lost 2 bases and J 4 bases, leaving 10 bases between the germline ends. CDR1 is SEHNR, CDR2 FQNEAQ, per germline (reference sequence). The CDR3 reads CASSLNSPPDTQYF. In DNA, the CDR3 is TGTGCCAGCAGCTTAAACTCCCCCCCAGATACGCAGTATTTT. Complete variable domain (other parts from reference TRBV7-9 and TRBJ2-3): DTGVSQNPRHKITKRGQNVTFRCDPISEHNRLYWYRQTLGQGPEFLTYFQNEAQLEKSRLLSDRFSAERPKGSFSTLEIQRTEQGDSAMYLCASSLNSPPDTQYFGPGTRLTVL.